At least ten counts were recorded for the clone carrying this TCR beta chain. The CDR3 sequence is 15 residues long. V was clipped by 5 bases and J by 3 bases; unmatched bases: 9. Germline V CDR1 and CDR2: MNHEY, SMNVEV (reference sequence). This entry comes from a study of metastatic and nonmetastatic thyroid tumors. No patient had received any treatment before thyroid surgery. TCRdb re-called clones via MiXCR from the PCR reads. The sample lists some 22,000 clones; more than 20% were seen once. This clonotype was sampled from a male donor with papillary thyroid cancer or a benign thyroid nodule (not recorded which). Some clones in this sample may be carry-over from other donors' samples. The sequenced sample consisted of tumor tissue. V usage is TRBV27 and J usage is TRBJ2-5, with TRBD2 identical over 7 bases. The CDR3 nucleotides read TGTGCCAGCAGTCCGATGACTAGCATTAAAGAGACCCAGTACTTC. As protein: CASSPMTSIKETQYF.